This record looks at one T cell receptor beta chain sequence and its context. Its antigen remains unidentified. Germline loops: CDR1 LGHNA, CDR2 YNFKEQ. This CDR3 spans 15 amino acids. Trimming removed 6 bases from V and 8 bases from J; junction bases left unmatched: 12. This sample is part of a study of T cell responses to AZD1222 COVID-19 vaccine. As for the study in general: Analysis merged second doses at about 4 or about 12 weeks. The study's findings and limits: Distributed over spike, vaccine-associated CD4 TCRs predominated at 160-218 and 743-854. In a largely white British group with more females than males, clonal diversity was possibly underestimated.

The protocol was immunoSEQ multiplex PCR, while the TCRdb copy is restricted to in-frame clones and leaves out a portion. Of 90,000 or so clones listed, approximately 83% are singletons. This clonotype was sampled from an adult in good health. The J gene is TRBJ2-4, the V gene TRBV4-2, with 8 bases identical to TRBD2. This sample comprised peripheral blood, obtained on day 0 of AZD1222 vaccination. This CDR3 reads CASRAVAGTGDIQYF. The CDR3 bases are TGTGCCAGCAGGGCGGTAGCGGGAACGGGAGACATTCAGTACTTC.